The TCR beta chain described here comes from a study of Tregs in tolerant kidney transplant recipients. Study-level results: This study did not directly address biological reproducibility. Tregs expanded with activated donor B cells seemed most donor-specific.

Related graft donors supplied nonmyeloablative bone marrow transplants, and mixed chimerism was transient. Here immunoSEQ multiplex PCR was the method, and the copy in TCRdb shows in-frame clones only, minus some. This table holds tens of thousands of clones, 90% to 95% found once. Comments on this clone: Its antigen is undetermined.

Germline V gene sequence: CDR1 SNHLY, CDR2 FYNNEI. The CDR3 spans 11 residues. Between the trimmed V and J ends, which lost 5 bases and 5 bases, there was a span of 4 bases. This material consisted of CD4+ T cells from blood (PBMCs), taken 12 months after the transplant. This chain links TRBV2 with TRBJ2-1; D remains unclear. This clonotype was sampled from a human patient who received a combined kidney and bone marrow transplant. Some T cells may be the graft donor's. The CDR3 bases are TGTGCCAGCAGTTATGACAATGAGCAGTTCTTC. This sequence encodes CASSYDNEQFF.